This entry lists 9 T cell receptor beta chains sequenced from one sample in a study of cytomegalovirus exposure and HLA in healthy donors. The PCR employed 60 Vbeta primers together with 13 Jbeta primers. This table comes from immunoSEQ multiplex PCR, and its TCRdb copy is limited to in-frame clones, with some not included. The repertoire holds about 160,000 clones, with roughly 80% as singletons. The sample taken for sequencing was PBMCs. These TCRs come from a female donor in good health and CMV-seronegative.

In DNA form, the CDR3 reads TGTGCCAGCAACGACGGGGCTAGCGGCTTCACCGGGGAGCTGTTTTTT. It translates to CASNDGASGFTGELFF. This chain uses TRBV6-6 with TRBJ2-2; 7 bases align to TRBD2. This CDR3 comprises 16 residues. The germline V gene has CDR1 MNHNY and CDR2 SVGAGI (reference sequence). The V gene end was trimmed by 7 bases and the J gene end by 4 bases; junction bases not matched to a gene: 12.

CDR3 sequence reads: CASSLQLGRLALSTDTQYF. The CDR3 DNA sequence: TGTGCCAGCAGCTTACAGCTCGGTAGGCTAGCGCTTAGCACAGATACGCAGTATTTT. The chain links TRBV7-3 to TRBJ2-3, with TRBD2 as a possible D gene (6 bases). The CDR3 length is 19 residues. Trimming removed 2 bases at V and 0 bases at J, with 21 bases between. The V gene's germline CDR1 is SGHTA and CDR2 FQGTGA. The whole variable domain, remainder taken from reference TRBV7-3 and TRBJ2-3, is GAGVSQTPSNKVTEKGKYVELRCDPISGHTALYWYRQSLGQGPEFLIYFQGTGAADDSGLPNDRFFAVRPEGSVSTLKIQRTERGDSAVYLCASSLQLGRLALSTDTQYFGPGTRLTVL.

The gene calls are TRBV2 and TRBJ1-1; D is possibly TRBD1 (5 bases). The CDR3 contains 12 residues. The ends were cut back, 2 bases at V and 4 bases at J, with 5 bases in the middle. CDR1 and CDR2 (germline): SNHLY, FYNNEI. CDR3 in amino acids: CASSEQGTEAFF. The CDR3 bases are TGTGCCAGCAGTGAACAGGGCACTGAAGCTTTCTTT. Complete variable domain (other parts from reference TRBV2 and TRBJ1-1): EPEVTQTPSHQVTQMGQEVILRCVPISNHLYFYWYRQILGQKVEFLVSFYNNEISEKSEIFDDQFSVERPDGSNFTLKIRSTKLEDSAMYFCASSEQGTEAFFGQGTRLTVV.

The chain uses TRBV9 and TRBJ1-3; D not certain. The V end lost 0 bases, the J end lost 1 base, and 5 bases lay between the germline ends. The CDR3 has 14 residues. Per germline, CDR1 SGDLS and CDR2 YYNGEE. The CDR3 here is CASSVDRSGNTIYF. The CDR3 nucleotides read TGTGCCAGCAGCGTAGACAGATCTGGAAACACCATATATTTT.

The chain carries TRBV5-1 and TRBJ2-5; 8 bases are a match to TRBD1. V shed 4 bases and J 2 bases; nucleotides not matched to a gene: 7. CDR3 length: 15 residues. Germline V gene data show CDR1 as SGHRS and CDR2 as YFSETQ. CDR3: CASSPYRGKQETQYF. CDR3 coding DNA: TGCGCCAGCAGCCCCTACAGGGGGAAACAAGAGACCCAGTACTTC.

The rearrangement joins TRBV9 to TRBJ2-7; D gene ambiguous. The CDR3 consists of 12 residues. Deletions cut 4 bases from V and 6 bases from J, with 11 bases between. CDR1 is SGDLS, CDR2 YYNGEE, per germline. The CDR3 coding sequence is TGTGCCAGCAGCTCCTCTTCCCGCGAGCAGTACTTC. Encoded protein: CASSSSSREQYF.

The sample holds a few counts of this clone. The chain has TRBV30 and TRBJ1-2; the D is unclear. The CDR3 loop spans 14 amino acids. Trimming pared 0 bases from V and 4 bases from J, leaving 12 bases between. Per germline, CDR1 GTSNPN and CDR2 SVGIG (reference sequence). The CDR3 protein is CAWSVGGPAYGYTF. CDR3 in DNA: TGTGCCTGGAGTGTAGGAGGGCCCGCCTATGGCTACACCTTC.

The gene calls are TRBV7-9 and TRBJ1-3; D uncertain. Germline loops: CDR1 SEHNR, CDR2 FQNEAQ (reference sequence). The germline V and J ends were trimmed by 7 bases and 0 bases, with 7 bases remaining between them. This CDR3 has 13 residues. CDR3 coding DNA: TGTGCCAGCACCCCCGGCTCTGGAAACACCATATATTTT. Its translation: CASTPGSGNTIYF.

Of note for this clone: The identical CDR3 is also encoded by other nucleotide sequences in the sample. This sequence joins TRBV9 and TRBJ2-2, with 7 bases fitting TRBD1. V lost 0 bases to trimming and J lost 2 bases; unmatched junction nucleotides: 1. Germline CDR1 is SGDLS and CDR2 is YYNGEE. The CDR3 totals 15 residues. CDR3 amino acids: CASSVGGGNTGELFF. The CDR3 DNA is TGTGCCAGCAGCGTAGGAGGGGGCAACACCGGGGAGCTGTTTTTT. Supplemented by reference TRBV9 and TRBJ2-2, the full variable domain reads DSGVTQTPKHLITATGQRVTLRCSPRSGDLSVYWYQQSLDQGLQFLIQYYNGEERAKGNILERFSAQQFPDLHSELNLSSLELGDSALYFCASSVGGGNTGELFFGEGSRLTVL.